The clone carrying this TCR beta chain was seen only a few times. This record belongs to a study of blood T cells in healthy people across ages. Combining a sample-barcoded 5' primer with a J-beta primer mix, a second PCR ran for roughly 7 to 12 cycles. The template-switch adaptor, which had 12 random nucleotides, put a tag on each cDNA molecule. TCRdb recomputed calls from the 5' RACE reads with MiXCR, one row per CDR3 protein. The data hold 540,000 or so distinct CDR3 sequences, with 27% observed a single time. Trimming pared 5 bases from V and 7 bases from J, leaving 23 bases between. Germline-derived CDR1 and CDR2 are DFQATT and SNEGSKA (reference sequence). CDR3 length equals 15 residues.

This receptor was obtained from a woman between 65 and 79 years old in good health. The J gene is TRBJ2-5, the V gene TRBV20-1; D may be TRBD1 (6 bases). Sequenced: blood. CDR3 sequence (DNA): TGCAGTGCTGCCACGAGACAGGCCCGGGAAGGGACCCAGTACTTC. Translated, it gives CSAATRQAREGTQYF.